This TCR beta chain was found in a study of regulatory T cells in long-lasting Graves disease. Study-level points and caveats: With persistent disease, TRBV28, TRBJ1-2 and TRBJ2-5 were the favored segments.

Concerning this clonotype itself: The target antigen is unknown.

Time point indicated: newly diagnosed GD, antithyroid drugs for less than 3 months. PBMC-derived RNA was used for the TCR library. American Thyroid Association guidelines defined how Graves' disease was diagnosed. Patients came through an endocrinology department, and that department was in Xi'an, China. Through Arm-PCR of CDR3 regions and iRepertoire HTBI primers, TCR beta libraries were built. In the original processing: Identification across samples found some 60 TRBV and approximately 15 TRBJ segments. TCRdb reprocessed the multiplex PCR reads with MiXCR, giving one entry per CDR3 protein. TCRdb, not the authors, supplied the V and J calls. The data hold about 320,000 distinct CDR3 sequences, with over 15% observed a single time. In germline, CDR1 is KGHSH, CDR2 LQKENI. CDR3 size: 15 residues. V trimming: 4 bases; J trimming: 4 bases; junction bases outside the gene matches: 7.

Sample: peripheral blood mononuclear cells (PBMCs), taken at new diagnosis, from a patient treated with antithyroid drugs. The J gene is TRBJ2-7, the V gene TRBV18, with 10 bases lining up with TRBD1. The clonotype originates from a female donor with Graves disease. CDR3 bases: TGTGCCAGCTCACGGGACAGGGGATCATCTTACGAGCAGTACTTC. Amino acids: CASSRDRGSSYEQYF.